This is a list of T cell receptor beta chains from one sample in a study of blood T cell repertoires in COVID-19. Produced via immunoSEQ multiplex PCR; TCRdb's table is partial and in-frame only. Of over 60,000 clones listed, 82% are singletons. The specimen sequenced was peripheral blood. These receptors were obtained from a man of 80 years or more with active COVID-19. CDR3s include the opening cysteine and the closing phenylalanine or tryptophan. D genes are given only for firm matches. Clone size appears in some rows only: once, few, many, or a class for an expanded clone.

D gene	V gene	J gene	clone size	CDR3 DNA	CDR3 protein
TRBD1	TRBV7-8	TRBJ2-7	NA	TGTGCCAGCAGCTTAGATTCCGGACAGGCCCCCTACGAGCAGTACTTC	CASSLDSGQAPYEQYF
NA	TRBV7-3	TRBJ2-1	few	TGTGCCAGCAGCATCAATAGCGGATTCTACAATGAGCAGTTCTTC	CASSINSGFYNEQFF
TRBD2	TRBV6-6	TRBJ2-1	NA	TGTGCCAGCCGTCTGTGGGGGGGCAATGAGCAGTTCTTC	CASRLWGGNEQFF
TRBD1	TRBV9	TRBJ1-4	NA	TGTGCCAGCACTGGACAGGGGGCTGAAAAACTGTTTTTT	CASTGQGAEKLFF
NA	TRBV6-6	TRBJ2-2	NA	TGTGCCAGCAGTCAGACAGTCACCGGGGAGCTGTTTTTT	CASSQTVTGELFF
TRBD1	TRBV11-3	TRBJ1-1	NA	TGTGCCAGCAGCTTGGGACAGGGAGACACTGAAGCTTTCTTT	CASSLGQGDTEAFF
TRBD1	TRBV4-1	TRBJ1-6	NA	TGCGCCAGCAGCCCACGGACAGGGGATTCCGGTAATTCACCCCTCCACTTT	CASSPRTGDSGNSPLHF
TRBD1	TRBV18	TRBJ2-7	NA	TGTGCCAGCTCACGTGGGACAGGGGGCCCCCTGTACGAGCAGTACTTC	CASSRGTGGPLYEQYF
NA	TRBV19	TRBJ2-5	NA	TGTGCCAGTAGTACGATGTCTAGCACTAGAGGAGAGACCCAGTACTTC	CASSTMSSTRGETQYF
NA	TRBV7-2	TRBJ2-3	NA	TGTGCCAGCAGCTTAGCCAGGGGGGCCGCCGGCACAGATACGCAGTATTTT	CASSLARGAAGTDTQYF
NA	TRBV6-2/TRBV6-3	TRBJ2-7	NA	TGTGCCAGCAGTGCCCCCAACAGGCAGAGCTCCTACGAGCAGTACTTC	CASSAPNRQSSYEQYF
TRBD1	TRBV14	TRBJ2-2	NA	TGTGCCAGTAAGGACAGGCACACCGGGGAGCTGTTTTTT	CASKDRHTGELFF
TRBD1	TRBV7-3	TRBJ2-1	NA	TGTGCCAGCAGCTCGTGGGGGACAGGGAACAATGAGCAGTTCTTC	CASSSWGTGNNEQFF
TRBD1	TRBV27	TRBJ2-1	NA	TGTGCCAGCAGTGGACAGGGCGTATACAATGAGCAGTTCTTC	CASSGQGVYNEQFF
NA	TRBV18	TRBJ2-3	NA	TGTGCCAGCGCCGAGGTCGGGAGCACAGATACGCAGTATTTT	CASAEVGSTDTQYF
NA	TRBV20-1	TRBJ2-7	NA	TGCAGTGCTAGTCGCAGGGACACCTACGAGCAGTACTTC	CSASRRDTYEQYF
TRBD1	TRBV7-7	TRBJ1-1	NA	TGTGCCAGCAGCCCCGGGACAGGGACCGAAGCTTTCTTT	CASSPGTGTEAFF
TRBD2	TRBV19	TRBJ2-2	once	TGTGCCAGCATAGCCTCCGGGAGGGCCCGAACCGGGGAGCTGTTTTTT	CASIASGRARTGELFF
TRBD1	TRBV7-9	TRBJ2-7	NA	TGTGCCAGCAGCGAGGGACAGGGGCCGCAGTACTTC	CASSEGQGPQYF
TRBD1	TRBV19	TRBJ1-1	NA	TGTGCCAGTAGTGGACAGGGTCACACTGAAGCTTTCTTT	CASSGQGHTEAFF
NA	TRBV19	TRBJ2-2	NA	TGTGCCAGTAGCCGGTCGGCAGGGGTGAACACCGGGGAGCTGTTTTTT	CASSRSAGVNTGELFF
NA	TRBV19	TRBJ2-7	NA	TGTGCCAGTAGTGTGACAGGAACCTACGAGCAGTACTTC	CASSVTGTYEQYF
NA	TRBV11-2	TRBJ2-5	NA	TGTGCCAGCAGCTCTAAGGGGAAAGAACTACAAGAGACCCAGTACTTC	CASSSKGKELQETQYF